These 10 T cell receptor beta chains originate from one sample sequenced in a study of T cell changes during pregnancy in multiple sclerosis. The table came from immunoSEQ multiplex PCR; TCRdb's copy has only in-frame clones and leaves some out. The sample lists 45,000 to 60,000 clones; just over 90% were seen once. The input for sequencing was peripheral blood, taken in the second trimester of pregnancy. These receptors were taken from a female donor with multiple sclerosis, enrolled in a pregnancy study.

The V call is TRBV2, the J call TRBJ1-1; 7 nucleotides match TRBD1. Trimming cost V 2 bases and J 0 bases; bases outside gene matches: 3. Germline V lookup: CDR1 SNHLY, CDR2 FYNNEI. There are 15 residues in the CDR3. The CDR3 loop is CASSEWDRLNTEAFF. The CDR3 bases are TGTGCCAGCAGTGAATGGGACAGATTGAACACTGAAGCTTTCTTT. Combining the CDR3 with reference TRBV2 and TRBJ1-1 gives the whole variable domain EPEVTQTPSHQVTQMGQEVILRCVPISNHLYFYWYRQILGQKVEFLVSFYNNEISEKSEIFDDQFSVERPDGSNFTLKIRSTKLEDSAMYFCASSEWDRLNTEAFFGQGTRLTVV.

The V call is TRBV7-9, the J call TRBJ1-1, with unresolved D. Trimming pared 4 bases from V and 7 bases from J, leaving 13 bases between. The CDR3 runs to 13 residues. Looked up from germline, CDR1 is SEHNR and CDR2 is FQNEAQ (reference sequence). CDR3 nucleotides: TGTGCCAGCAGCTCCCGACACTCGAATGAAGCTTTCTTT. Amino acid sequence: CASSSRHSNEAFF.

V and J are TRBV10-1 and TRBJ2-6; the match to TRBD2 covers 12 bases. The CDR3 covers 21 residues. J gave up 1 base and V 0 bases, and 10 bases lay outside the gene matches. Germline CDR1 is WNHNN and CDR2 is SYGVQD (reference sequence). The CDR3 here is CASSESRLAGGMGSGANVLTF. Written as DNA, the CDR3 is TGCGCCAGCAGTGAGTCGAGGCTAGCGGGAGGGATGGGGTCTGGGGCCAACGTCCTGACTTTC.

This clone has a single count. The chain couples TRBV29-1 to TRBJ2-1; tentative D call: TRBD2 (6 bases). Germline CDR1 reads SQVTM; CDR2 reads ANQGSEA. Trimming shortened V by 6 bases and J by 9 bases, and 18 bases separated the two germline ends. The CDR3 is 13 residues long. The CDR3 reads CSVSGRRVGEQFF. In DNA form, the CDR3 reads TGCAGCGTCTCGGGTCGGAGGGTGGGTGAGCAGTTCTTC.

This sequence joins TRBV25-1 and TRBJ2-7, with D perhaps TRBD1 (5 bases). CDR3 length: 13 residues. V was shortened by 2 bases and J by 3 bases, with 8 bases between the two germline ends. The germline V gene has CDR1 MGHDK and CDR2 SYGVNS. Here the CDR3 reads CASSETGFYEQYF. For the CDR3, the DNA is TGTGCCAGCAGTGAAACAGGATTCTACGAGCAGTACTTC.

J is TRBJ2-5 and V is TRBV25-1; maybe TRBD2 (6 bases). With 8 bases removed from V and 5 bases from J, the gap between germline ends came to 9 bases. The CDR3 contains 11 residues. Germline values: CDR1 MGHDK, CDR2 SYGVNS. CDR3 sequence reads: CASGGGETQYF. The CDR3 bases are TGTGCCAGCGGCGGAGGGGAGACCCAGTACTTC.

For the CDR3, the DNA is TGTGCCAGCAGGTCAACTAGCGAACCCTACAATGAGCAGTTCTTC. This translates into CASRSTSEPYNEQFF. The gene calls are TRBV27 and TRBJ2-1; the match to TRBD2 covers 7 bases. This CDR3 comprises 15 residues. Germline CDR1 and CDR2: MNHEY and SMNVEV (reference sequence). V lost 6 bases, J lost 2 bases, and 7 bases stayed unmatched.

This sequence joins TRBV6-1 and TRBJ2-1; D is uncertain. This CDR3 comprises 14 residues. CDR1 and CDR2 (germline): MNHNS, SASEGT. Trimming cost V 4 bases and J 2 bases, with 9 bases left between them. The CDR3: CASSASSAYNEQFF. In DNA form, the CDR3 reads TGTGCCAGCAGTGCCTCGAGTGCCTACAATGAGCAGTTCTTC.

The J gene is TRBJ1-2, the V gene TRBV6-6; the D is unclear. Trimming shortened V by 6 bases and J by 4 bases, and 12 bases separated the two germline ends. The germline V gene has CDR1 MNHNY and CDR2 SVGAGI (reference sequence). This CDR3 spans 13 amino acids. As DNA, the CDR3 is TGTGCCAGCAGCCCTGACGGACTCTATGGCTACACCTTC. It codes for CASSPDGLYGYTF.

The gene calls are TRBV6-6 and TRBJ1-5, with 8 bases lining up with TRBD1. This CDR3 contains 15 residues. The germline V gene encodes CDR1 MNHNY and CDR2 SVGAGI (reference sequence). Trimming removed 6 bases from V and 4 bases from J; junction bases left unmatched: 8. The CDR3 coding sequence is TGTGCCAGCAGGGAAGGACAGGGTCAAAATCAGCCCCAGCATTTT. It translates to CASREGQGQNQPQHF.